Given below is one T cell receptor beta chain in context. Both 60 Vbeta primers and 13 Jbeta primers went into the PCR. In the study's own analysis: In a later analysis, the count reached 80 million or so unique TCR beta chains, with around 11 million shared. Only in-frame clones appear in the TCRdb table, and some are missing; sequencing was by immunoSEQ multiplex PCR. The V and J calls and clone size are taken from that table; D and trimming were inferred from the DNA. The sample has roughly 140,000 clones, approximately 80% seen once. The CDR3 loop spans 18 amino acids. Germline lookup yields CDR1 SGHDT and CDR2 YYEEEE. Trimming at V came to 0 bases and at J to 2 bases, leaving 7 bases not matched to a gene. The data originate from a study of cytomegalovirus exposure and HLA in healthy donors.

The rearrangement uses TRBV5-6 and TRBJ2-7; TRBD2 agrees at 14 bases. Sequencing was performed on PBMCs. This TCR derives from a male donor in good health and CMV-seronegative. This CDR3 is CASSLGLAGGPVTYEQYF. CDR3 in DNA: TGTGCCAGCAGCTTGGGACTAGCGGGGGGGCCCGTTACCTACGAGCAGTACTTC.